The rows below give T cell receptor beta chains drawn from one sample of a study of T cells in Graves' hyperthyroidism and ophthalmopathy. TCRdb processed the multiplex PCR reads anew with MiXCR; each CDR3 protein has one entry. Of roughly 720,000 distinct CDR3 sequences in the sample, roughly 17% were seen once. The material sequenced was blood. These receptors were taken from a man over 45 with Graves' hyperthyroidism. The CDR3 runs from the conserved cysteine through the conserved F or W. The order of the fields is D gene, clone size, V gene, J gene, CDR3 DNA, CDR3 protein. A D gene is named only where the DNA matches it firmly. Clone size is shown for a subset of rows, as once, few, many or a class of expanded clone.

D gene: NA; clone size: few; V gene: TRBV29-1; J gene: TRBJ1-2; CDR3 DNA: TGCAGCGTTGTAAGTGACAGCTCTAGTTATGGCTACACCTTC; CDR3 protein: CSVVSDSSSYGYTF
D gene: NA; clone size: many; V gene: TRBV28; J gene: TRBJ1-1; CDR3 DNA: TGTGCCAGCAGTTCCGCAGACACTGAAGCTTTCTTT; CDR3 protein: CASSSADTEAFF
D gene: NA; clone size: NA; V gene: TRBV6-5; J gene: TRBJ1-3; CDR3 DNA: TGTGCCAGCAGTTACTCCTACGGAAACACCATATATTTT; CDR3 protein: CASSYSYGNTIYF
D gene: TRBD2; clone size: many; V gene: TRBV13; J gene: TRBJ2-3; CDR3 DNA: TGTGCCAGCAGCTTAAGGAGACTAGCGGGAGGAGATACGCAGTATTTT; CDR3 protein: CASSLRRLAGGDTQYF
D gene: NA; clone size: NA; V gene: TRBV28; J gene: TRBJ1-2; CDR3 DNA: TGTGCCAGCAGTTTTCGGAACCTGAACAGTGGCTACACCTTC; CDR3 protein: CASSFRNLNSGYTF
D gene: NA; clone size: NA; V gene: TRBV30; J gene: TRBJ2-2; CDR3 DNA: TGTGCCTGGAGTGTCGGGGGGCAATACACCGGGGAGCTGTTTTTT; CDR3 protein: CAWSVGGQYTGELFF
D gene: TRBD2; clone size: few; V gene: TRBV29-1; J gene: TRBJ2-2; CDR3 DNA: TGCAGCGTTGAAAGAGGGAGCGGGAGCGGGGAGCTGTTTTTT; CDR3 protein: CSVERGSGSGELFF
D gene: NA; clone size: NA; V gene: TRBV4-1; J gene: TRBJ1-5; CDR3 DNA: TGCGCCAGCAGCCAAGATTCCGATAGCAATCAGCCCCAGCATTTT; CDR3 protein: CASSQDSDSNQPQHF
D gene: NA; clone size: NA; V gene: TRBV7-9; J gene: TRBJ1-1; CDR3 DNA: TGTGCCAGCAGCACGACTTTCTGGGACGAGAACACTGAAGCTTTCTTT; CDR3 protein: CASSTTFWDENTEAFF
D gene: NA; clone size: NA; V gene: TRBV6-5; J gene: TRBJ2-6; CDR3 DNA: TGTGCCAGCAGTTTCCGGGACACTGACTTCTCTGGGGCCAACGTCCTGACTTTC; CDR3 protein: CASSFRDTDFSGANVLTF
D gene: NA; clone size: NA; V gene: TRBV6-5; J gene: TRBJ1-1; CDR3 DNA: TGTGCCAGCAGTTTGTCCCGGGTCGGTCGGACTGAAGCTTTCTTT; CDR3 protein: CASSLSRVGRTEAFF
D gene: NA; clone size: NA; V gene: TRBV18; J gene: TRBJ1-6; CDR3 DNA: TGTGCCAGCTCACCAGGGTATAATTCACCCCTCCACTTT; CDR3 protein: CASSPGYNSPLHF
D gene: NA; clone size: few; V gene: TRBV5-1; J gene: TRBJ2-3; CDR3 DNA: TGCGCCAGCAGCTTGGAAGTCCCGGGAAGAGATACGCAGTATTTT; CDR3 protein: CASSLEVPGRDTQYF
D gene: NA; clone size: many; V gene: TRBV7-2; J gene: TRBJ2-3; CDR3 DNA: TGTGCCAGCAGCTTAGCGCATGGCAGGGGATCCACAGATACGCAGTATTTT; CDR3 protein: CASSLAHGRGSTDTQYF
D gene: TRBD2; clone size: NA; V gene: TRBV7-9; J gene: TRBJ2-2; CDR3 DNA: TGTGCCAGCAGCGGAGAAACTAGCGGGACTCCCGGGGAGCTGTTTTTT; CDR3 protein: CASSGETSGTPGELFF
D gene: NA; clone size: NA; V gene: TRBV19; J gene: TRBJ1-5; CDR3 DNA: TGTGCCAGTAGTATTATGATGGTTCTCGGGCCCCAGCATTTT; CDR3 protein: CASSIMMVLGPQHF
D gene: TRBD1; clone size: many; V gene: TRBV12-3/TRBV12-4; J gene: TRBJ2-7; CDR3 DNA: TGTGCCAGCAGTTCTGTGGGACAGGGGTACGAGCAGTACTTC; CDR3 protein: CASSSVGQGYEQYF
D gene: NA; clone size: NA; V gene: TRBV27; J gene: TRBJ1-3; CDR3 DNA: TGTGCCAGCAGTTTATCGGGAGGGATTGGAAACACCATATATTTT; CDR3 protein: CASSLSGGIGNTIYF
D gene: TRBD2; clone size: many; V gene: TRBV2; J gene: TRBJ2-5; CDR3 DNA: TGTGCCAGCAGTTCCGGACTAGCGGTTGAAGAGACCCAGTACTTC; CDR3 protein: CASSSGLAVEETQYF
D gene: TRBD2; clone size: few; V gene: TRBV7-2; J gene: TRBJ2-3; CDR3 DNA: TGTGCCAGCAGCTTAGTAGCCCTGTTCCAGCGGGAGAAGGATACGCAGTATTTT; CDR3 protein: CASSLVALFQREKDTQYF